What follows are 13 T cell receptor beta chains derived from one specimen sequenced in a study of blood T cells in healthy people across ages. A second PCR, run for about 7 to 11 cycles, used a sample-barcoded 5' primer plus a J-beta primer mix. TCRdb passed the 5' RACE reads through MiXCR, listing each CDR3 protein once. The sample shows over 1.5 million distinct CDR3 sequences, 49% of them seen only once. The specimen was blood. The receptors derive from a middle-aged woman in good health.

The V and J genes are TRBV9 and TRBJ2-1; TRBD2 matches 10 bases. CDR1 SGDLS and CDR2 YYNGEE come from the germline V gene. V shed 0 bases and J 8 bases; nucleotides not matched to a gene: 8. This CDR3 spans 16 amino acids. CDR3 nucleotide sequence: TGTGCCAGCAGCGTAGTCGCTAGCGGGGGTGCACATGAGCAGTTCTTC. It encodes CASSVVASGGAHEQFF.

The chain joins TRBV24-1 to TRBJ2-7, with unresolved D. Looked up from germline, CDR1 is KGHDR and CDR2 is SFDVKD. The CDR3 length is 13 residues. V was cut by 5 bases and J by 0 bases, with 7 bases left in between. CDR3 region: CATSGRDSYEQYF. The CDR3 nucleotides read TGTGCCACCAGTGGTAGAGACTCCTACGAGCAGTACTTC.

The rearrangement uses TRBV7-2 and TRBJ1-4, with no clear D. The CDR3 runs to 16 residues. V was cut by 5 bases and J by 6 bases, with 19 bases left in between. Germline V gene sequence: CDR1 SGHTA, CDR2 FQGNSA. The CDR3 DNA sequence: TGTGCCAGCAGCACGCGGGCCGCTGATAGGGATGAAAAACTGTTTTTT. It translates to CASSTRAADRDEKLFF.

The rearrangement uses TRBV6-1 and TRBJ2-5; D possibly corresponds to TRBD1 (6 bases). Germline V lookup: CDR1 MNHNS, CDR2 SASEGT. Trimming shortened V by 7 bases and J by 5 bases, and 17 bases separated the two germline ends. The CDR3 totals 14 residues. The CDR3 reads CASTNLQGYETQYF. The CDR3 DNA reads TGTGCCAGCACTAACTTACAGGGATACGAGACCCAGTACTTC.

The rearrangement uses TRBV24-1 and TRBJ1-2, with D unclear. CDR1 KGHDR and CDR2 SFDVKD come from the germline V gene. Trimming left V 4 bases short and J 0 bases short, with 11 bases between. The CDR3 has 15 amino acids. CDR3: CATSDPKLSNYGYTF. The CDR3 bases are TGTGCCACCAGTGACCCAAAGCTTTCTAACTATGGCTACACCTTC.

V usage is TRBV13 and J usage is TRBJ2-1, with 8 bases that match TRBD2. CDR1 is PRHDT and CDR2 is FYEKMQ in the germline V gene (reference sequence). The V segment lost 5 bases and the J segment 7 bases; nucleotides outside the gene matches: 13. This CDR3 region has 16 residues. The CDR3 DNA sequence: TGTGCCAGCAGCGCCGTCCTCGGGGGGGCCGGAAATGAGCAGTTCTTC. Its translation is CASSAVLGGAGNEQFF. The variable domain in full, completed from reference TRBV13 and TRBJ2-1, reads AAGVIQSPRHLIKEKRETATLKCYPIPRHDTVYWYQQGPGQDPQFLISFYEKMQSDKGSIPDRFSAQQFSDYHSELNMSSLELGDSALYFCASSAVLGGAGNEQFFGPGTRLTVL.

In this sample, this clonotype turned up once. The gene calls are TRBV4-3 and TRBJ2-1, with 10 bases aligning to TRBD1. Per germline, CDR1 LGHNA and CDR2 YSLEER. The CDR3 is 15 residues long. The V and J ends lost 3 bases and 5 bases, in that order; junction bases with no gene match: 4. This CDR3 reads CASSHGQGDNNEQFF. As DNA, the CDR3 is TGCGCCAGCAGCCATGGACAGGGGGATAACAATGAGCAGTTCTTC.

In regard to this clonotype: A read error may account for a junction end that differs from germline. The rearrangement links TRBV12-3 or TRBV12-4 to TRBJ1-2, with TRBD1 matching over 9 bases. The CDR3 covers 14 residues. The CDR3 region is CACREQGANYGYTF. The CDR3 DNA follows: TGTGCCTGCAGGGAACAGGGGGCGAACTATGGCTACACCTTC.

The chain is built from TRBV20-1 and TRBJ1-1; 8 positions match TRBD1. V shed 5 bases, J shed 0 bases, and the junction held 8 bases outside the gene matches. CDR3 length: 15 residues. Looked up from germline, CDR1 is DFQATT and CDR2 is SNEGSKA (reference sequence). The CDR3, as DNA: TGCAGTGCTGTCGACAGGGGCCGAATGAACACTGAAGCTTTCTTT. Amino acid sequence: CSAVDRGRMNTEAFF.

This clonotype came up a few times. The V and J genes are TRBV12-3 or TRBV12-4 and TRBJ2-3; D is perhaps TRBD1 (5 bases). V was shortened by 5 bases and J by 4 bases, with 13 bases between the two germline ends. This CDR3 spans 14 amino acids. The chain's CDR3 is CASSVPGLPDTQYF. CDR3 sequence (DNA): TGTGCCAGCAGTGTCCCAGGGCTTCCAGATACGCAGTATTTT.

Notes on this clonotype: It may be a read error: a sequence one base away is much more abundant. The chain combines TRBV6-2 or TRBV6-3 with TRBJ2-5, with no clear D. The germline V gene encodes CDR1 MNHEY and CDR2 SVGEGT. The CDR3 sequence is 12 residues long. The V gene lost 4 bases and the J gene lost 1 base, with 4 bases spanning the gap. This CDR3 is CASSCPQETQYF. CDR3 DNA: TGTGCCAGCAGTTGCCCCCAAGAGACCCAGTACTTC.

This CDR3 is CASSTPGDSGTEAFF. CDR3 coding DNA: TGTGCCAGCAGTACGCCAGGGGATTCGGGCACTGAAGCTTTCTTT. This rearrangement joins TRBV27 to TRBJ1-1; tentative D call: TRBD1 (6 bases). The CDR3 consists of 15 residues. CDR1 is MNHEY and CDR2 is SMNVEV in the germline V gene (reference sequence). The germline V and J ends were trimmed by 5 bases and 4 bases, with 17 bases remaining between them.

This clonotype was observed a handful of times. The chain links TRBV12-3 or TRBV12-4 to TRBJ1-4, with no clear D. V gave up 5 bases and J gave up 4 bases, with 8 bases separating them. CDR3 length: 13 residues. CDR3 bases: TGTGCCAGCAGTGTCGGGCTTAATGAAAAACTGTTTTTT. Translation gives CASSVGLNEKLFF.